Below are 13 T cell receptor beta chains sequenced from a single sample in a study of T cells in Graves' hyperthyroidism and ophthalmopathy. RNA transcripts yielded amplified TCR beta CDR3 regions. The TCR CDR3 first-round RT-PCR relied on the HTBI primer set. From the multiplex PCR reads, TCRdb called clonotypes with MiXCR, one entry per CDR3 protein. The table records 550,000 to 650,000 distinct CDR3 sequences, 14% of them present only once. Sample: blood. Receptors originate from a woman aged 35 to 49 with Graves' hyperthyroidism.

This clonotype was picked up many times. J is TRBJ2-1 and V is TRBV28; D perhaps matches TRBD1 (5 bases). Germline V gene sequence: CDR1 MDHEN, CDR2 SYDVKM. The CDR3 covers 16 residues. V lost 3 bases, J lost 6 bases, and 18 bases lay in between. Here the CDR3 DNA reads TGTGCCAGCAGTTTTTTACGCCCGATGGGGCGCAATGAGCAGTTCTTC. It yields the protein CASSFLRPMGRNEQFF.

This chain uses TRBV20-1 with TRBJ1-6, with TRBD1 identical over 9 bases. Germline CDR1 reads DFQATT; CDR2 reads SNEGSKA (reference sequence). The V segment lost 1 base and the J segment 7 bases; nucleotides outside the gene matches: 5. This CDR3 has 15 amino acids. This CDR3 reads CSARGQTGGNSPLHF. The CDR3 nucleotides read TGCAGTGCTAGAGGACAGACAGGGGGGAATTCACCCCTCCACTTT.

This clonotype has only a few counts. The chain joins TRBV9 to TRBJ1-1, with D perhaps TRBD1 (5 bases). The CDR3 contains 12 residues. Trimming took 4 bases from V and 6 from J, leaving 10 bases between them. Germline V lookup: CDR1 SGDLS, CDR2 YYNGEE. CDR3 sequence: CASSTGGAEAFF. The CDR3 DNA sequence: TGTGCCAGCAGCACGGGGGGGGCTGAAGCTTTCTTT.

The gene calls are TRBV10-2 and TRBJ1-1, with D uncertain. Germline V gene lookup returns CDR1 WSHSY and CDR2 SAAADI. V was trimmed by 7 bases and J by 2 bases, leaving 11 bases between them. The CDR3 has 13 residues. CDR3: CASTELTNTEAFF. CDR3 DNA: TGCGCCAGCACCGAACTGACAAACACTGAAGCTTTCTTT.

This clonotype was recorded a few times. The chain carries TRBV29-1 and TRBJ1-1; 10 bases fit TRBD1. This CDR3 region has 13 residues. V lost 7 bases and J lost 6; bases outside the gene matches: 8. Looked up from germline, CDR1 is SQVTM and CDR2 is ANQGSEA. The CDR3, as DNA: TGCAGCGCAAAGGGACAGGGGCTACCTGAAGCTTTCTTT. Its translation: CSAKGQGLPEAFF.

A few counts support this clonotype. This CDR3 reads CASSLGSGAGNQPQHF. CDR3 in DNA: TGTGCCAGCAGCTTAGGAAGTGGGGCGGGCAATCAGCCCCAGCATTTT. The rearrangement links TRBV7-9 to TRBJ1-5; TRBD1 might be the D (5 bases). This CDR3 has 16 amino acids. V was shortened by 1 base and J by 2 bases, with 12 bases between the two germline ends. CDR1 and CDR2 (germline): SEHNR, FQNEAQ (reference sequence). Based on the CDR3 plus reference TRBV7-9 and TRBJ1-5, the full variable domain is DTGVSQNPRHKITKRGQNVTFRCDPISEHNRLYWYRQTLGQGPEFLTYFQNEAQLEKSRLLSDRFSAERPKGSFSTLEIQRTEQGDSAMYLCASSLGSGAGNQPQHFGDGTRLSIL.

This clonotype occurred a few times. This rearrangement joins TRBV19 to TRBJ1-5; 10 positions match TRBD1. In germline, CDR1 is LNHDA, CDR2 SQIVND (reference sequence). CDR3 length equals 15 residues. V shed 5 bases, J shed 3 bases, and the junction held 4 bases outside the gene matches. DNA of the CDR3: TGTGCCAGTAGTCGACAGGGGGCGATCAATCAGCCCCAGCATTTT. This translates into CASSRQGAINQPQHF.

This rearrangement joins TRBV5-8 to TRBJ2-2; no clear D gene. The CDR3 is made up of 17 amino acids. The germline V and J ends were trimmed by 3 bases and 4 bases, with 19 bases remaining between them. Germline assignment: CDR1 SGHTS and CDR2 YDEGEE. CDR3 sequence (DNA): TGTGCCAGCAGCTCCATCACAAGACGAGGAGTCACCGGGGAGCTGTTTTTT. It is translated as CASSSITRRGVTGELFF.

The V call is TRBV4-1, the J call TRBJ2-7; D is perhaps TRBD2 (5 bases). Trimming shortened V by 1 base and J by 1 base, and 11 bases separated the two germline ends. Germline V gene data show CDR1 as MGHRA and CDR2 as YSYEKL. The CDR3 loop spans 15 amino acids. The CDR3 DNA is TGCGCCAGCAGCCAAGGGGAATGGAGGTCCTACGAGCAGTACTTC. Translated, it gives CASSQGEWRSYEQYF.

This clonotype was detected only a few times. The chain carries TRBV19 and TRBJ1-2; D is unresolved. The germline V and J ends were trimmed by 1 base and 3 bases, with 6 bases remaining between them. CDR1 is LNHDA and CDR2 is SQIVND in the germline V gene (reference sequence). The CDR3 extends over 13 amino acids. The CDR3 here is CASSIAGDYGYTF. CDR3 coding DNA: TGTGCCAGTAGTATAGCCGGGGACTATGGCTACACCTTC.

This chain's CDR3 is CASSPGTGFTQETQYF. CDR3 sequence (DNA): TGTGCCAGCAGCCCCGGGACAGGGTTTACCCAAGAGACCCAGTACTTC. V and J are TRBV6-1 and TRBJ2-5, with 9 bases that match TRBD1. This CDR3 comprises 16 residues. The J segment lost 1 base and the V segment lost 6 bases, leaving 9 bases of the junction unmatched. The V gene's germline CDR1 is MNHNS and CDR2 SASEGT.

This clonotype occurred a few times. This chain joins TRBV18 and TRBJ1-3, with TRBD1 as a possible D gene (5 bases). Trimming took off 3 bases at V and 0 bases at J, with 9 bases between the two ends. CDR1 is KGHSH and CDR2 is LQKENI in the germline V gene. The CDR3 contains 15 residues. The CDR3 bases are TGTGCCAGCTCACCGACAGAGAGCTCTGGAAACACCATATATTTT. It is translated as CASSPTESSGNTIYF.

This chain uses TRBV29-1 with TRBJ2-1, with 10 bases fitting TRBD1. Trimming at V came to 6 bases and at J to 3 bases, leaving 11 bases not matched to a gene. Germline V gene data show CDR1 as SQVTM and CDR2 as ANQGSEA. This CDR3 is built from 16 residues. The CDR3: CSVLRQGAGSYNEQFF. CDR3 bases: TGCAGCGTCTTACGACAGGGGGCGGGAAGCTACAATGAGCAGTTCTTC.